What follows are 14 T cell receptor beta chains derived from one specimen sequenced in a study of cytomegalovirus exposure and HLA in healthy donors. PCR primers comprised 60 Vbeta and 13 Jbeta primers. Measured with immunoSEQ multiplex PCR; TCRdb has only the in-frame clones, and not every one. The repertoire shows over 100,000 clones; the top ten hold 3% to 4.5%. The sequenced material came from PBMCs. The receptors originated from a man aged 25 to 40 in good health and CMV-seronegative.

The chain employs TRBV6-6 and TRBJ1-2, with D possibly matching TRBD1 (5 bases). The CDR3 covers 16 residues. Trimming shortened V by 2 bases and J by 4 bases, and 17 bases separated the two germline ends. From germline, CDR1 is MNHNY and CDR2 SVGAGI (reference sequence). Here the CDR3 reads CASSYPSGETGYGYTF. CDR3 bases: TGTGCCAGCAGTTACCCCTCGGGGGAGACGGGCTATGGCTACACCTTC.

Here the CDR3 reads CAWRSTGGGSYEQYF. CDR3 DNA sequence: TGTGCCTGGAGAAGTACAGGGGGCGGCTCCTACGAGCAGTACTTC. The chain is built from TRBV30 and TRBJ2-7, with 9 bases fitting TRBD1. The CDR3 has 15 residues. Germline V gene data show CDR1 as GTSNPN and CDR2 as SVGIG (reference sequence). J was trimmed by 0 bases and V by 3 bases; bases with no gene match: 6.

The chain links TRBV2 to TRBJ1-1, with 9 bases that match TRBD1. Unmatched junction bases numbered 3, after V lost 2 bases and J lost 2 bases. From germline, CDR1 is SNHLY and CDR2 FYNNEI. The CDR3 has 15 amino acids. CDR3 nucleotide sequence: TGTGCCAGCAGTGAATGGACAGGGGAAAACACTGAAGCTTTCTTT. Its protein is CASSEWTGENTEAFF.

As DNA, the CDR3 is TGTGCCAGCAGCTTACAGGCTGGTCAGAATGAGCAGTTCTTC. Its protein product is CASSLQAGQNEQFF. The chain is built from TRBV5-6 and TRBJ2-1; weak D call: TRBD1 (5 bases). Trimming pared 2 bases from V and 7 bases from J, leaving 13 bases between. Germline lookup yields CDR1 SGHDT and CDR2 YYEEEE. CDR3 size: 14 residues.

This chain joins TRBV7-2 and TRBJ1-6; a possible D gene is TRBD1 (5 bases). CDR3 length equals 15 residues. Germline V gene sequence: CDR1 SGHTA, CDR2 FQGNSA. The V end lost 5 bases, the J end lost 7 bases, and 15 bases lay between the germline ends. CDR3 sequence (DNA): TGTGCCAGCAGCCCCAGGGAGGCGGGGAATTCACCCCTCCACTTT. This codes for CASSPREAGNSPLHF.

This chain connects TRBV30 to TRBJ2-5; 7 nucleotides align to TRBD1. This CDR3 has 13 amino acids. The germline V gene encodes CDR1 GTSNPN and CDR2 SVGIG (reference sequence). Unmatched junction bases numbered 10, after V lost 8 bases and J lost 4 bases. This CDR3 reads CALDRGRGETQYF. In nucleotides, the CDR3 is TGTGCCCTCGATAGGGGGCGCGGAGAGACCCAGTACTTC. Full variable domain (outside the CDR3, taken from reference TRBV30 and TRBJ2-5): SQTIHQWPATLVQPVGSPLSLECTVEGTSNPNLYWYRQAAGRGLQLLFYSVGIGQISSEVPQNLSASRPQDRQFILSSKKLLLSDSGFYLCALDRGRGETQYFGPGTRLLVL.

The gene calls are TRBV7-6 and TRBJ1-4; 10 bases are a match to TRBD1. V dropped 1 base and J dropped 14; count of bases not matched to a gene: 13. The CDR3 spans 16 residues. Germline V gene lookup returns CDR1 SGHVS and CDR2 FNYEAQ. The CDR3 reads CASSLVGTGARGVLFF. CDR3 bases: TGTGCCAGCAGCTTAGTCGGGACAGGGGCGCGGGGTGTCCTGTTTTTT.

The chain joins TRBV7-9 to TRBJ2-7; possibly TRBD1 for D (6 bases). Germline V gene sequence: CDR1 SEHNR, CDR2 FQNEAQ (reference sequence). The CDR3 runs 17 residues. Trimming pared 2 bases from V and 1 base from J, leaving 18 bases between. CDR3 region: CASSLRGGDKGSYEQYF. The CDR3 DNA reads TGTGCCAGCAGCTTAAGGGGTGGGGACAAGGGGTCCTACGAGCAGTACTTC.

The chain has TRBV6-5 and TRBJ1-2; 7 bases match TRBD1. Looked up from germline, CDR1 is MNHEY and CDR2 is SVGAGI. The CDR3 contains 14 residues. The V gene end was trimmed by 5 bases and the J gene end by 3 bases; junction bases not matched to a gene: 6. The CDR3 reads CASSPSGGHYGYTF. As DNA, the CDR3 is TGTGCCAGCAGTCCATCAGGGGGGCACTATGGCTACACCTTC.

The CDR3 DNA sequence: TGTGCCAGTCGCCTGGGCACCTCGAACACTGAAGCTTTCTTT. Its translation: CASRLGTSNTEAFF. The gene calls are TRBV6-5 and TRBJ1-1; the D is unclear. Trimming took off 9 bases at V and 1 base at J, with 15 bases between the two ends. Looked up from germline, CDR1 is MNHEY and CDR2 is SVGAGI. The CDR3 length is 14 residues.

J is TRBJ2-3 and V is TRBV20-1; D uncertain. Trimming pared 5 bases from V and 5 bases from J, leaving 8 bases between. Germline loops: CDR1 DFQATT, CDR2 SNEGSKA (reference sequence). The CDR3 loop spans 11 amino acids. CDR3 DNA sequence: TGCAGTGCTGCTTTAGTAGATACGCAGTATTTT. The encoded protein is CSAALVDTQYF.

CDR3 DNA sequence: TGTGCCAGCAGAAGACGAGGGAGGTCGGGCTCCTACGAGCAGTACTTC. It codes for CASRRRGRSGSYEQYF. The chain employs TRBV27 and TRBJ2-7; D possibly corresponds to TRBD2 (6 bases). V lost 6 bases and J 0 bases, leaving 18 bases between the germline ends. The CDR3 consists of 16 residues. Germline CDR1 MNHEY, CDR2 SMNVEV (reference sequence).

The chain has TRBV10-3 and TRBJ2-7, with a weak D call TRBD2 (6 bases). The CDR3 loop spans 13 amino acids. The V end was cut by 10 bases, the J end by 10 bases, with 23 bases between. Germline V gives CDR1 ENHRY, CDR2 SYGVKD. The CDR3 region is CATSRAGSGEQYF. In DNA form, the CDR3 reads TGTGCCACGTCCCGGGCAGGGTCGGGGGAACAGTACTTC.

This chain uses TRBV27 with TRBJ2-7; 10 positions match TRBD1. J gave up 4 bases and V 2 bases, and 8 bases lay outside the gene matches. CDR1 MNHEY and CDR2 SMNVEV come from the germline V gene (reference sequence). The CDR3 loop spans 16 amino acids. Here the CDR3 DNA reads TGTGCCAGCAGTTTAGGGACAGGGGATTTCGTTTACGAGCAGTACTTC. This gives the protein CASSLGTGDFVYEQYF.